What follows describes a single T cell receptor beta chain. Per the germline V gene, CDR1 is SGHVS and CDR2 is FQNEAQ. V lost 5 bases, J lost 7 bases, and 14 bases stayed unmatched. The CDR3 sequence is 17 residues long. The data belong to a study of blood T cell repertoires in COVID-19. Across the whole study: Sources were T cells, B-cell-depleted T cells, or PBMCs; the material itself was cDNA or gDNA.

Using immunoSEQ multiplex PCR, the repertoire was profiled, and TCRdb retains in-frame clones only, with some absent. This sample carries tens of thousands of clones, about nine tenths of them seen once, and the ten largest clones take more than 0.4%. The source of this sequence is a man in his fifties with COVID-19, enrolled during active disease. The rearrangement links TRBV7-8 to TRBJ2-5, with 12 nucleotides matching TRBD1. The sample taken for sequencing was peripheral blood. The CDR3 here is CASSTPGTGGALGTQYF. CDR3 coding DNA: TGTGCCAGCAGCACACCCGGGACAGGGGGCGCGTTGGGGACCCAGTACTTC.